This TCR beta chain comes out of a study of control samples from healthy donors and cancer patients. The CDR3 runs 14 residues. Trimming took 3 bases from V and 8 from J, leaving 16 bases between them. CDR1 and CDR2 from the germline V gene are SNHLY and FYNNEI. Produced via immunoSEQ multiplex PCR; TCRdb's table is partial and in-frame only. The data hold over 65,000 clones, with approximately 91% observed a single time. The chain employs TRBV2 and TRBJ1-2; D is undetermined. The receptor was isolated from a woman aged 45-60 years with colorectal cancer. The sequenced sample was PBMCs. The chain's CDR3 is CASSEGGRERGYTF. CDR3 coding DNA: TGTGCCAGCAGTGAGGGTGGGAGGGAGCGGGGCTACACCTTC. Complete variable domain (other parts from reference TRBV2 and TRBJ1-2): EPEVTQTPSHQVTQMGQEVILRCVPISNHLYFYWYRQILGQKVEFLVSFYNNEISEKSEIFDDQFSVERPDGSNFTLKIRSTKLEDSAMYFCASSEGGRERGYTFGSGTRLTVV.